These 13 T cell receptor beta chains came from one sample sequenced in a study of cytomegalovirus exposure and HLA in healthy donors. The PCR employed 60 Vbeta primers together with 13 Jbeta primers. Repertoires were generated with immunoSEQ multiplex PCR, while TCRdb's copy carries only in-frame clones and drops some. This sample yields approximately 77,000 clones, of which around three quarters are seen a single time; 7% to 9% belongs to the top ten. Sample: PBMCs. These receptors all come from a woman in her forties in good health and CMV-seronegative.

This chain links TRBV5-6 with TRBJ2-2, with D hard to call. The V end was cut by 0 bases, the J end by 0 bases, with 12 bases between. CDR1 and CDR2 (germline): SGHDT, YYEEEE. The CDR3 loop spans 17 amino acids. The CDR3 spells CASSLDAVRSNTGELFF. For the CDR3, the DNA is TGTGCCAGCAGCTTGGACGCGGTCAGATCGAACACCGGGGAGCTGTTTTTT.

This clone showed up many times. The rearrangement uses TRBV2 and TRBJ1-4, with a weak D call TRBD1 (6 bases). Germline CDR1 and CDR2: SNHLY and FYNNEI. Trimming shortened V by 7 bases and J by 0 bases, and 12 bases separated the two germline ends. The CDR3 has 15 residues. The CDR3 nucleotides read TGTGCCAGCACGGGGGGCATGACAACTAATGAAAAACTGTTTTTT. It is translated as CASTGGMTTNEKLFF.

V and J are TRBV7-2 and TRBJ1-2, with TRBD1 identical over 7 bases. Germline loops: CDR1 SGHTA, CDR2 FQGNSA. The length of the CDR3 is 16 residues. The V gene end was trimmed by 6 bases and the J gene end by 5 bases; junction bases not matched to a gene: 15. The CDR3 spells CASRDVGGRQSYGYTF. For the CDR3, the DNA is TGTGCCAGCAGGGATGTAGGGGGCCGCCAATCGTATGGCTACACCTTC.

J is TRBJ2-3 and V is TRBV7-3; D might be TRBD2 (5 bases). CDR1 and CDR2 (germline): SGHTA, FQGTGA. The CDR3 spans 15 residues. Trimming left V 2 bases short and J 5 bases short, with 14 bases between. In nucleotides, the CDR3 is TGTGCCAGCAGCTTATATGGGAGTATAGGAGATACGCAGTATTTT. It specifies CASSLYGSIGDTQYF.

A note on this clone: It differs at one base from a far larger clone, so likely a read error. The chain is built from TRBV6-5 and TRBJ1-5; TRBD1 aligns across 7 bases. This CDR3 has 13 residues. CDR1 MNHEY and CDR2 SVGAGI come from the germline V gene. CDR3 amino acids: CASSYTGDQAQHF. DNA for the CDR3: TGTGCCAGCAGTTATACAGGGGATCAGGCCCAGCATTTT.

The DNA of the CDR3 is TGTGCCAGCAGCGATGGACAGGGGACAGATACGCAGTATTTT. Amino acid sequence: CASSDGQGTDTQYF. V gene TRBV5-4 combines with J gene TRBJ2-3; 9 nucleotides match TRBD1. This CDR3 is built from 14 residues. The trim removed 4 bases at V and 3 bases at J, leaving 3 bases unmatched. In germline, CDR1 is SGHNT, CDR2 YYREEE (reference sequence).

As for this clone: The identical CDR3 is also encoded by other nucleotide sequences in the sample. DNA of the CDR3: TGTGCCAGCAGCTTAGGGACTCCCGGTTACGAGCAGTACTTC. Encoded protein: CASSLGTPGYEQYF. The V gene is TRBV7-8, the J gene TRBJ2-7, with a weak D call TRBD2 (5 bases). From germline, CDR1 is SGHVS and CDR2 FQNEAQ. Trimming cost V 1 base and J 4 bases, with 11 bases left between them. The length of the CDR3 is 14 residues.

This chain joins TRBV5-4 and TRBJ2-1; unclear D gene. This CDR3 spans 11 amino acids. Germline CDR1 reads SGHNT; CDR2 reads YYREEE (reference sequence). Trimming took 3 bases from V and 9 from J, leaving 7 bases between them. CDR3 bases: TGTGCCAGCAGCTCACCGGGTGAGCAGTTCTTC. Amino acid sequence: CASSSPGEQFF.

This chain joins TRBV19 and TRBJ2-7; 9 bases agree with TRBD2. Looked up from germline, CDR1 is LNHDA and CDR2 is SQIVND (reference sequence). The CDR3 sequence is 14 residues long. The J segment lost 7 bases and the V segment lost 4 bases, leaving 8 bases of the junction unmatched. The CDR3 DNA sequence: TGTGCCAGTAGTACGTCAGCGGGAGGAGGGGAGCAGTACTTC. It specifies CASSTSAGGGEQYF.

The V gene is TRBV2, the J gene TRBJ1-6; no firm D call. This CDR3 has 15 amino acids. Germline V gene lookup returns CDR1 SNHLY and CDR2 FYNNEI. V was pared by 8 bases and J by 9 bases, with 20 bases between. The CDR3 region is CASSSGRDSGSPLHF. CDR3 in DNA: TGTGCCAGCTCAAGCGGACGGGATAGCGGTTCACCCCTCCACTTT.

The J gene is TRBJ2-1, the V gene TRBV7-3, with 7 bases fitting TRBD2. Germline V gene data show CDR1 as SGHTA and CDR2 as FQGTGA. V was pared by 4 bases and J by 6 bases, with 3 bases of the junction left unmatched. This CDR3 comprises 13 residues. CDR3 in DNA: TGTGCCAGCAGCTCCGGGACTATCAATGAGCAGTTCTTC. Amino acid sequence: CASSSGTINEQFF.

This chain joins TRBV15 and TRBJ2-7, with TRBD1 matching 7 bases. The V gene end was trimmed by 6 bases and the J gene end by 6 bases; junction bases not matched to a gene: 5. The germline CDR1 and CDR2 sequences are LNHNV and YYDKDF (reference sequence). CDR3 length: 12 residues. The CDR3: CATRHRGSEQYF. CDR3 DNA sequence: TGTGCCACCAGGCACAGGGGCAGCGAGCAGTACTTC.

The chain carries TRBV7-9 and TRBJ2-5; TRBD2 agrees at 11 bases. Germline V lookup: CDR1 SEHNR, CDR2 FQNEAQ (reference sequence). The CDR3 consists of 17 residues. J was trimmed by 2 bases and V by 5 bases; bases with no gene match: 10. The CDR3 coding sequence is TGTGCCAGCAGCCCTAGCAGACTAGCGGGGCTACAAGAGACCCAGTACTTC. It encodes CASSPSRLAGLQETQYF.